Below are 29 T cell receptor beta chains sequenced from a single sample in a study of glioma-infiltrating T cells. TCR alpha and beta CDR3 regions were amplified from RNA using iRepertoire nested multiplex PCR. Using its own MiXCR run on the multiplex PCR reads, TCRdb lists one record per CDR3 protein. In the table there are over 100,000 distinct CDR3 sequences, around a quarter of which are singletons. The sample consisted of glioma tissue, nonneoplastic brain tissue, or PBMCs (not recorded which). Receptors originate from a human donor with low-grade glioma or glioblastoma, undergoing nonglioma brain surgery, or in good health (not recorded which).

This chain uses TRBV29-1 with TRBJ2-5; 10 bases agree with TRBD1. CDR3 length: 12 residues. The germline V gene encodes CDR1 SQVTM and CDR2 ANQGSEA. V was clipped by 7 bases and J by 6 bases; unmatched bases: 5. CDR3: CSADRGRQTQYF. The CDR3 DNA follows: TGCAGCGCCGACAGGGGGCGACAGACCCAGTACTTC.

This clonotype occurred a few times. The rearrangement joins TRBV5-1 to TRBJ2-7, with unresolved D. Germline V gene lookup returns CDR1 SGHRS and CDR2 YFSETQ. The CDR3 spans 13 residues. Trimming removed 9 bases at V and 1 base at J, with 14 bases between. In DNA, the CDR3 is TGCGCCACCGCGCCGGGCAGATCCTACGAGCAGTACTTC. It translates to CATAPGRSYEQYF. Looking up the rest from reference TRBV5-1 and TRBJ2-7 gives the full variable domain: KAGVTQTPRYLIKTRGQQVTLSCSPISGHRSVSWYQQTPGQGLQFLFEYFSETQRNKGNFPGRFSGRQFSNSRSEMNVSTLELGDSALYLCATAPGRSYEQYFGPGTRLTVT.

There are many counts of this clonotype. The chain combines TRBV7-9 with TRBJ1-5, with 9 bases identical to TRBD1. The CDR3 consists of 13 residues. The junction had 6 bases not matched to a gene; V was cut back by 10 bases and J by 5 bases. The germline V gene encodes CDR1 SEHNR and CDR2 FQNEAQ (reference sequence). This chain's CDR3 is CATSQGAHQPQHF. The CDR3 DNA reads TGTGCCACCTCACAGGGGGCCCATCAGCCCCAGCATTTT.

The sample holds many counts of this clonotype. Written as DNA, the CDR3 is TGTGCCAGCAGCTTCGGGACAGGAGAGGGCAATGAGCAGTTCTTC. Translation gives CASSFGTGEGNEQFF. The chain is built from TRBV7-2 and TRBJ2-1, with 8 bases identical to TRBD1. The CDR3 loop spans 15 amino acids. Germline V CDR1 and CDR2: SGHTA, FQGNSA. V gave up 3 bases and J gave up 6 bases; unmatched junction bases: 7.

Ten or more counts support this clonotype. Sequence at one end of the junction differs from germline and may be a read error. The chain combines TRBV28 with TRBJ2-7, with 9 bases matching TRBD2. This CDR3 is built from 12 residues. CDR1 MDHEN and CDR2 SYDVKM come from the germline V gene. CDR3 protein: CASSYGLAPLGF. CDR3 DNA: TGTGCCAGCAGTTACGGACTAGCGCCTCTTGGCTTC.

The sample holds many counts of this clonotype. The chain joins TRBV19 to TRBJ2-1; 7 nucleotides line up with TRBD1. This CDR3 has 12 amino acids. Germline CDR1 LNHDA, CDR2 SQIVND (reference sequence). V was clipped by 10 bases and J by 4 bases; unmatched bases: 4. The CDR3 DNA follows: TGTGCCACTCGACAGGGATACAATGAGCAGTTCTTC. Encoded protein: CATRQGYNEQFF.

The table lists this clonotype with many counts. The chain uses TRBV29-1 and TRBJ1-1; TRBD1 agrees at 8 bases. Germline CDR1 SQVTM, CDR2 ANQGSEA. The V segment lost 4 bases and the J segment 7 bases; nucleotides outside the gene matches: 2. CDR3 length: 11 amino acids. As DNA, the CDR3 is TGCAGCGTTGGGGACAGGAATGAAGCTTTCTTT. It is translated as CSVGDRNEAFF. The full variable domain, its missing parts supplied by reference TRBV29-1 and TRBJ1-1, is SAVISQKPSRDICQRGTSLTIQCQVDSQVTMMFWYRQQPGQSLTLIATANQGSEATYESGFVIDKFPISRPNLTFSTLTVSNMSPEDSSIYLCSVGDRNEAFFGQGTRLTVV.

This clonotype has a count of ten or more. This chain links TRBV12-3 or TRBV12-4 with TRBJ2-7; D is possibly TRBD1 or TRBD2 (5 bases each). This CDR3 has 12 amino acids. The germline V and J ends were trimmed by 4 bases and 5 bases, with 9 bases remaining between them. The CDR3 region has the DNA TGTGCCAGCAGTTCCAGAGGGGACGAGCAGTACTTC. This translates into CASSSRGDEQYF.

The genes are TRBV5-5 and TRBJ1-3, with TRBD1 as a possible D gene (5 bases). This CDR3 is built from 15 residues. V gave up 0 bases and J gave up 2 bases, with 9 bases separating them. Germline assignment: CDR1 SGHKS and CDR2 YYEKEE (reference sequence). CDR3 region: CASSLAPGAGNTIYF. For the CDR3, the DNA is TGTGCCAGCAGCTTGGCGCCGGGGGCTGGAAACACCATATATTTT.

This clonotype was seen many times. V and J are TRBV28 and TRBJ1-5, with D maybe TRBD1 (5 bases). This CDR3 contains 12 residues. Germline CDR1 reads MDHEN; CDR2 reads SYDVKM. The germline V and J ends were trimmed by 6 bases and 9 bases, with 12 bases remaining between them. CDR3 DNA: TGTGCCAGCAGAAGGAGGGACCGGCCCCAGCATTTT. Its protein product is CASRRRDRPQHF.

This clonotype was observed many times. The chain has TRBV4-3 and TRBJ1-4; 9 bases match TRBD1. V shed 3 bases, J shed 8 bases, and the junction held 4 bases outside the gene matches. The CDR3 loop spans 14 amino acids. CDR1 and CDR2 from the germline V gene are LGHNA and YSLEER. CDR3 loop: CASSHRTGDEKLFF. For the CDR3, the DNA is TGCGCCAGCAGCCACCGGACAGGGGACGAAAAACTGTTTTTT.

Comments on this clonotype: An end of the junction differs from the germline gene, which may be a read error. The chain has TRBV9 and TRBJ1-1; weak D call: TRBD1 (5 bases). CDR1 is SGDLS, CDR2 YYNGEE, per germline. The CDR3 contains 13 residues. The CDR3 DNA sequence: TGTGCCAGAAGCGCCACAGGGAACACTGAAGCTTTCTTT. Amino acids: CARSATGNTEAFF.

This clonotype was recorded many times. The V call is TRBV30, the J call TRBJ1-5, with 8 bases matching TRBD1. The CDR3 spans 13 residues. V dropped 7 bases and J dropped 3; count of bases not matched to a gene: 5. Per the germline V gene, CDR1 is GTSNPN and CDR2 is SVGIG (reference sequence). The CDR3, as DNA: TGTGCCTTCCGGGACAGGCACAATCAGCCCCAGCATTTT. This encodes CAFRDRHNQPQHF.

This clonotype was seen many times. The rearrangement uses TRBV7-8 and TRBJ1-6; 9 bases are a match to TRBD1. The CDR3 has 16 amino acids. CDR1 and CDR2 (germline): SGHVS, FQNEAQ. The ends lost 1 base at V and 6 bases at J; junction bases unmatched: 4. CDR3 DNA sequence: TGTGCCAGCAGCTTAGTTCGGGACAGGGCTAATTCACCCCTCCACTTT. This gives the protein CASSLVRDRANSPLHF.

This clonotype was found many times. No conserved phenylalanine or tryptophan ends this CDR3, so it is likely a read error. In DNA form, the CDR3 reads TGTGCCAGCAGTTTGGGGGGTAGCTCCTACGAGCAGTACCTC. This codes for CASSLGGSSYEQYL. This chain joins TRBV27 and TRBJ2-7; D possibly corresponds to TRBD2 (6 bases). CDR3 length: 14 amino acids. Trimming pared 3 bases from V and 0 bases from J, leaving 9 bases between. The germline gives CDR1 MNHEY, CDR2 SMNVEV (reference sequence).

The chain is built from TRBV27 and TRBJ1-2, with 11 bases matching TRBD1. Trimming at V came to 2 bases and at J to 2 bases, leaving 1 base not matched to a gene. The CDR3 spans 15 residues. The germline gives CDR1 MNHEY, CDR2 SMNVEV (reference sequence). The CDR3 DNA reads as TGTGCCAGCAGTTTAGGACAGGGGGCGAACTATGGCTACACCTTC. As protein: CASSLGQGANYGYTF.

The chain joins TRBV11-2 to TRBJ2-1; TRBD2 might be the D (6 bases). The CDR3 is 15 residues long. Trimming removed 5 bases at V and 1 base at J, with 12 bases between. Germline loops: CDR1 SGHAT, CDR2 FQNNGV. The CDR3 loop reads CASSRKGGSYNEQFF. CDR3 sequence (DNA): TGTGCCAGCAGCCGTAAGGGAGGATCCTACAATGAGCAGTTCTTC.

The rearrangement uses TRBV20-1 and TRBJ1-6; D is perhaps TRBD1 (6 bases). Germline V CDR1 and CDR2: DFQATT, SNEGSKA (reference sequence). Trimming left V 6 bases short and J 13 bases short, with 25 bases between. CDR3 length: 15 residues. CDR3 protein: CSAGSTGPREVPLHF. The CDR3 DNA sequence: TGCAGTGCCGGATCAACAGGGCCCCGAGAAGTCCCCCTCCACTTT.

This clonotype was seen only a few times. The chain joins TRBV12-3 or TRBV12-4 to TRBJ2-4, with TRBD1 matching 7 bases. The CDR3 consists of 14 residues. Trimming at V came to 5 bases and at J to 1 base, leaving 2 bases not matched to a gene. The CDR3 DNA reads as TGTGCCAGCAGTCCGGACAGGGCCAAAAACATTCAGTACTTC. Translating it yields CASSPDRAKNIQYF.

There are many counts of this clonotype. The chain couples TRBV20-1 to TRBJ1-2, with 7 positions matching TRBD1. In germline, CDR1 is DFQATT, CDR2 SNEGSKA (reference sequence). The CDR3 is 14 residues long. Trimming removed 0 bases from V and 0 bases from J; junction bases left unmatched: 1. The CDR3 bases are TGCAGTGCTAGAGACGACAGGGCTAACTATGGCTACACCTTC. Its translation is CSARDDRANYGYTF.

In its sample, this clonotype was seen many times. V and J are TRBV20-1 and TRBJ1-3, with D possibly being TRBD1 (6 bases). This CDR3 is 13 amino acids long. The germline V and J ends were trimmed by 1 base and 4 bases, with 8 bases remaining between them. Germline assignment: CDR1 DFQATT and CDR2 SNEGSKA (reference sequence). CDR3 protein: CSARGQVGNTIYF. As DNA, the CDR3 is TGCAGTGCTAGAGGACAGGTCGGAAACACCATATATTTT.

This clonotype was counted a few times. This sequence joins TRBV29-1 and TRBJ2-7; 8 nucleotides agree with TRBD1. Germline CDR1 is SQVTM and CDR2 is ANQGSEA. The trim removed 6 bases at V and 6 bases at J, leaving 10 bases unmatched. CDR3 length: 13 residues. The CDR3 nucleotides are TGCAGCGTAGCTGACAGGGGACCTGTCGAGCAGTACTTC. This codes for CSVADRGPVEQYF.

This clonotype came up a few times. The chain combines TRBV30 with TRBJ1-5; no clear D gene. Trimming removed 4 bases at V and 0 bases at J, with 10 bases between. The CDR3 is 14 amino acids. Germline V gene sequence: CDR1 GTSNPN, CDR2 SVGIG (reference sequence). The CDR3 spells CAWTRDNSNQPQHF. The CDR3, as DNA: TGTGCCTGGACAAGAGACAATAGCAATCAGCCCCAGCATTTT.

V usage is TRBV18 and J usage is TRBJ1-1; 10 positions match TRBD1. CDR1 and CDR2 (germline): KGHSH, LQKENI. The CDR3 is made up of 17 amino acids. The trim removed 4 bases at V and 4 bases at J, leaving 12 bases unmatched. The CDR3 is CASSLRQGAFEGTEAFF. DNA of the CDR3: TGTGCCAGCTCACTAAGACAGGGGGCTTTTGAGGGCACTGAAGCTTTCTTT.

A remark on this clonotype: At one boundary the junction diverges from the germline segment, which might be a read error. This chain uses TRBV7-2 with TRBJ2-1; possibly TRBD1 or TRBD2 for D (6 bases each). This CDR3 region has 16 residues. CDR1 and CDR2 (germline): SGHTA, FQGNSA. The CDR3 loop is CASSPRGLRSYNKQFF. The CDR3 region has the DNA TGTGCCAGCAGCCCCCGGGGGCTACGCTCCTACAATAAGCAGTTCTTT.

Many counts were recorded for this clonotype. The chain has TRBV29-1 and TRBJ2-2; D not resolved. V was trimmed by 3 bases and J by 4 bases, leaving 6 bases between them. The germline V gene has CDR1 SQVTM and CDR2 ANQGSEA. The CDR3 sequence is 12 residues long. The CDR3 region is CSVDMATGELFF. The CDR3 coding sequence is TGCAGCGTTGATATGGCCACCGGGGAGCTGTTTTTT.

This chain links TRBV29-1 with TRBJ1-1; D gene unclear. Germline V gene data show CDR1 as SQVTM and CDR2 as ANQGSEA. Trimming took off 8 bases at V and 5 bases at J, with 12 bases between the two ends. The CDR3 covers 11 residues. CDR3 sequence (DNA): TGCAGCTCGGGAGTAAATACTGAAGCTTTCTTT. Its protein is CSSGVNTEAFF.

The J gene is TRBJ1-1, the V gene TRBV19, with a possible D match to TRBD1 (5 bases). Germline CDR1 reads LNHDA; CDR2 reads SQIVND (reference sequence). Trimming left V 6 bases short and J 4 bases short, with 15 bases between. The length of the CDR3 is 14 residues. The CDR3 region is CASSRASGPTEAFF. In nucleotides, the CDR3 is TGTGCCAGTAGCAGGGCATCCGGGCCCACTGAAGCTTTCTTT.

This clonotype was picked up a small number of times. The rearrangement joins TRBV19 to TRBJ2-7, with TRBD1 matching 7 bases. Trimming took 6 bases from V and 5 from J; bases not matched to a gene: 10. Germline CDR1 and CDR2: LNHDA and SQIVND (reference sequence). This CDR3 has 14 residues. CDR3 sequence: CASRDDRASHEQYF. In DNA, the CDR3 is TGTGCCAGTAGGGACGACAGGGCTAGTCACGAGCAGTACTTC.